This T cell receptor beta chain was observed in a study of Graves' ophthalmopathy and Graves' hyperthyroidism. RNA transcripts yielded amplified TCR beta CDR3 regions. The authors performed first-round RT-PCR with HTBI primers and then a second-round multiplex PCR. TCRdb redid the calling of the multiplex PCR reads with MiXCR, one entry per CDR3 protein. The data show 600,000 to 700,000 distinct CDR3 sequences, 35% to 50% seen once. CDR3 length: 19 residues. J was trimmed by 3 bases and V by 3 bases; bases with no gene match: 16. Per the germline V gene, CDR1 is SGHVS and CDR2 is FQNEAQ. This clonotype has a handful of counts.

Sequenced input: peripheral blood. This chain uses TRBV7-8 with TRBJ2-2, with 7 bases identical to TRBD2. This clonotype was sampled from an adult man with Graves' ophthalmopathy. The CDR3 spells CASSFGRAPPYLHTGELFF. CDR3 coding DNA: TGTGCCAGCAGCTTTGGGAGGGCCCCTCCCTACCTTCACACCGGGGAGCTGTTTTTT.